This T cell receptor (beta chain) was profiled in a study of T cell changes during pregnancy in multiple sclerosis. This clone occurred once. TCRdb keeps only in-frame clones here, not all; method: immunoSEQ multiplex PCR. The sample holds around 70,000 clones; nearly 95% are singletons and the top ten take 0.29%. Looked up from germline, CDR1 is SGHKS and CDR2 is YYEKEE (reference sequence). This CDR3 comprises 12 residues. The V gene lost 2 bases and the J gene lost 6 bases, with 9 bases spanning the gap. This receptor was identified in a female donor with multiple sclerosis, enrolled in a pregnancy study. The chain employs TRBV5-5 and TRBJ2-7, with D hard to call. Sequenced here: CD4+ T cells from peripheral blood mononuclear cells, sampled after pregnancy. The CDR3 loop reads CASSLSPGEQYF. CDR3 coding DNA: TGTGCCAGCAGCTTAAGTCCGGGCGAGCAGTACTTC.